This T cell receptor beta chain originates from a study of blood T cell repertoires in COVID-19. Study in general: Material from acute and convalescent COVID-19 was sourced from the United States, Italy and Spain. From T cells, B-cell-depleted T cells, or PBMCs came the material, which was cDNA or gDNA.

This CDR3 comprises 14 residues. The germline gives CDR1 SNHLY, CDR2 FYNNEI. V was clipped by 4 bases and J by 5 bases; unmatched bases: 5. In the study's own analysis: Reference gene primer amplification in the assay estimated nucleated cell counts. The assay was immunoSEQ multiplex PCR, and TCRdb's table has in-frame clones only and misses some. The V and J calls and clone size were taken over from that table, and D and trimming were inferred from the DNA. This sample has more than 15,000 clones; around nine tenths occur once, and the top ten carry 6.5% to 9.5%. This clonotype was obtained from a woman aged 55-69 years with active COVID-19. The chain combines TRBV2 with TRBJ1-5; TRBD1 matches at 7 bases. Specimen: peripheral blood. CDR3 nucleotides: TGTGCCAGCAGTGGCGGCAGGGGGGATCAGCCCCAGCATTTT. Amino acid sequence: CASSGGRGDQPQHF.